The T cell receptor (beta chain) described here comes from a study of beta chain features in type 1 diabetes. Study-wide context: Across every sample, over 100 million sorted cells were examined in total. Study-level results: All four CD4+ subsets from Type 1 diabetes patients carried moderately but significantly shorter TCRB CDR3s. Fewer junction insertions and more nucleotide deletions appeared in type 1 diabetes patients. Compared to healthy donors, patients appeared to have naive, central memory and Treg TCRB repertoires that were more alike.

The investigators reverse transcribed all of the isolated RNA, so they sequenced expressed TCRB transcripts. Some clones are missing from TCRdb's copy, which holds only in-frame ones; the method was immunoSEQ multiplex PCR. Here the sample spans under 150,000 clones, around 15% being singletons. Turning to this clone: Its matching antigen is unknown.

V shed 4 bases and J shed 3 bases, with 4 bases lying between them. Germline CDR1 is SGHNT and CDR2 is YYREEE (reference sequence). The CDR3 spans 11 residues. Material: central memory CD4+ T cells from blood. The chain employs TRBV5-4 and TRBJ1-2, with no clear D. The origin of this receptor is a man younger than 30 with type 1 diabetes. CDR3 residues: CASSMDYGYTF. Written as DNA, the CDR3 is TGTGCCAGCAGCATGGACTATGGCTACACCTTC. Looking up the rest from reference TRBV5-4 and TRBJ1-2 gives the full variable domain: ETGVTQSPTHLIKTRGQQVTLRCSSQSGHNTVSWYQQALGQGPQFIFQYYREEENGRGNFPPRFSGLQFPNYSSELNVNALELDDSALYLCASSMDYGYTFGSGTRLTVV.